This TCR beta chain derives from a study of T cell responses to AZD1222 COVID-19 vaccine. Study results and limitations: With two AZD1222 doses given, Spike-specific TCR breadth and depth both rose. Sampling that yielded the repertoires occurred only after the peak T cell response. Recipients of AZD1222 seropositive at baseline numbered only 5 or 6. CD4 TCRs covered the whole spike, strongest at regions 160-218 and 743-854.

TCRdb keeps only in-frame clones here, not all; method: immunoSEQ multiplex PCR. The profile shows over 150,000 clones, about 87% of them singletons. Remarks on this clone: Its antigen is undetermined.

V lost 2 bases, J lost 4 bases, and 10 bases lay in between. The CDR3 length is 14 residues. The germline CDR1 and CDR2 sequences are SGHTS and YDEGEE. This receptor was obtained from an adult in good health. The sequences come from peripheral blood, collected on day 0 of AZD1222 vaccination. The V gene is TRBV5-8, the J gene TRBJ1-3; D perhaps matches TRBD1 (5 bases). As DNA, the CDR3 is TGTGCCAGCAGCTTCCCAGGGAAGGGAAACACCATATATTTT. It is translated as CASSFPGKGNTIYF.